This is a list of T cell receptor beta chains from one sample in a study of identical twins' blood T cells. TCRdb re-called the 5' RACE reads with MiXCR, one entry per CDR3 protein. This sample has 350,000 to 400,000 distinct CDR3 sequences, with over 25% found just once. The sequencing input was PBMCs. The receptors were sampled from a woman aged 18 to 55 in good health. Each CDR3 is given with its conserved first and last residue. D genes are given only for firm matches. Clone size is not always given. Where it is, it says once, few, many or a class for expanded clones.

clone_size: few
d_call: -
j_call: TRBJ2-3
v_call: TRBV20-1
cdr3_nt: TGCAGTGCTAGAGTCCACACAGATACGCAGTATTTT
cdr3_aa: CSARVHTDTQYF

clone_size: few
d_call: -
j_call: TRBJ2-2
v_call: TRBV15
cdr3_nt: TGTGCCACCTCACCGAACACCGGGGAGCTGTTTTTT
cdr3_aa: CATSPNTGELFF

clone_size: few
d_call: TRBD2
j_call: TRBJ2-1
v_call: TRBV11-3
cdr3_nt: TGTGCCAGCAGCTGGAGACTAGCGGGGGGCTACAATGAGCAGTTCTTC
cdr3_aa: CASSWRLAGGYNEQFF

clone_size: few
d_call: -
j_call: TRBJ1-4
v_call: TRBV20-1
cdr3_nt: TGCAGTGCTAGGTCCCTTTTCTCGGGGGAGGAGAATGAAAAACTGTTTTTT
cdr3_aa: CSARSLFSGEENEKLFF

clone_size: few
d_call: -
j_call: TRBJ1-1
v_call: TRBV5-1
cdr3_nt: TGCGCCAGCAGCTCGGGAGTCAATGGTGAAGCTTTCTTT
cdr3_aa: CASSSGVNGEAFF

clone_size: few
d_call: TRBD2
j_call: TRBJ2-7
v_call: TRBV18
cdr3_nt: TGTGCCAGCTCACCAACTAGCGGGACCCCCTACGAGCAGTACTTC
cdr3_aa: CASSPTSGTPYEQYF

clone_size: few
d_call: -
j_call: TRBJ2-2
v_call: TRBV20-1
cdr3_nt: TGCAGTGCTAGAGATCCTACCTTGGCTACCGGGGAGCTGTTTTTT
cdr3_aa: CSARDPTLATGELFF

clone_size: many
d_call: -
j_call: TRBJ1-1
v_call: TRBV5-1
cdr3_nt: TGCGCCAGCAGCTTACAGAGTAGGAACACTGAAGCTTTCTTT
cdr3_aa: CASSLQSRNTEAFF

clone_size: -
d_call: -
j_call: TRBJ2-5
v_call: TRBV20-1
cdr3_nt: TGCAGTGCTAGATACTCGGCTAGTGGGGTGACCCAGTCCTTC
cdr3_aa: CSARYSASGVTQSF

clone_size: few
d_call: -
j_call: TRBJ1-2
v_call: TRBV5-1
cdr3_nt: TGCGCCAGCAGCCTCGGCCCGAGCGGTGGCTACACCTTC
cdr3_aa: CASSLGPSGGYTF

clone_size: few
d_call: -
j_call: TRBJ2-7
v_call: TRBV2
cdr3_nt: TGTGCCAGCAGGGATCTGGGTGCCTACGAGCAGTACTTC
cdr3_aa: CASRDLGAYEQYF

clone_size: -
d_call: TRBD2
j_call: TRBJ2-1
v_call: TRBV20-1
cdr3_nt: TGCAGTGCTAGTGCCGGACTAGCGATCTACAATGAGCAGTTCTTC
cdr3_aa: CSASAGLAIYNEQFF

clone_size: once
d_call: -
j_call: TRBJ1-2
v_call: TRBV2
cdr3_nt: TGTGCCAGCAGGTCACAGGGAGGCTATGGCTTCACCTTC
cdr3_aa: CASRSQGGYGFTF

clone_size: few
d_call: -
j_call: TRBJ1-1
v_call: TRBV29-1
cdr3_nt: TGCAGCGTTGCGGTAGGGCGGGCGGCTTTCTTT
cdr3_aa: CSVAVGRAAFF

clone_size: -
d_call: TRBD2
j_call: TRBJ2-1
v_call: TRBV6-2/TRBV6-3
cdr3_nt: TGTGCCAGCAGTACGAGACTAGCGGGGAGTGGTGAGCAGTTCTTC
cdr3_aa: CASSTRLAGSGEQFF

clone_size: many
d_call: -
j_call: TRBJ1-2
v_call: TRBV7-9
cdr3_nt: TGTGCCAGCAGCTTAGACGGGAACTATGGCTACACCTTC
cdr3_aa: CASSLDGNYGYTF

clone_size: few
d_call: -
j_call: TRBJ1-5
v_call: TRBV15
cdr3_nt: TGTGCCACCAGCAGGGGAAATAGCAATCAGCCCCAGCATTTT
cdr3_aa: CATSRGNSNQPQHF

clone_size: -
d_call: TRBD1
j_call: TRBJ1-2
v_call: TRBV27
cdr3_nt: TGTGCCAGCAGTTCCACAGGGGGCTTGGGCTACACCTTC
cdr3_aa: CASSSTGGLGYTF

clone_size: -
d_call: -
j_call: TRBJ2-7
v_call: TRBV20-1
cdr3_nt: TGCAGTGCCCCGGGAGAAAGCACCTACGAGCAGTACTTC
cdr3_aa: CSAPGESTYEQYF

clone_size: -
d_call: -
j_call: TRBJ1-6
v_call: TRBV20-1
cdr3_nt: TGCAGTGCTAGAGAGCTAGGAACGGGGGGCCGGATTTCACCCCTCCACTTT
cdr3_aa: CSARELGTGGRISPLHF

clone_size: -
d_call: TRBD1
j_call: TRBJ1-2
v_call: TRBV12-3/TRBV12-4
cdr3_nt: TGTGCCAGCATTCAAAGGGCCGGGACAGGTGAAAAGACCTTC
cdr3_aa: CASIQRAGTGEKTF

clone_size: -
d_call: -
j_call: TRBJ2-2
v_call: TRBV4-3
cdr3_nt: TGCGCCAGCAGCCAGTCTAACACCGGGGAGCTGTTTTTT
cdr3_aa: CASSQSNTGELFF

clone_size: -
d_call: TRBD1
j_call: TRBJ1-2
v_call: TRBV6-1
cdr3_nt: TGTGCCAGCAAACCGGGACAGACACTAACTAACTATGGCTACACCTTC
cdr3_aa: CASKPGQTLTNYGYTF

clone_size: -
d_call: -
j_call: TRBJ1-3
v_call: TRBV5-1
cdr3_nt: TGCGCCAGCAGCTTGGGAGACGTGGCCTACTCTGGAAACACCATATATTTT
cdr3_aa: CASSLGDVAYSGNTIYF

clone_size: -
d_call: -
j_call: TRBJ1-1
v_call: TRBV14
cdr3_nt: TGTGCCAGCAGCCAAGATCTGGGGAGGGCTGAAGCTTTCTTT
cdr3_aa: CASSQDLGRAEAFF

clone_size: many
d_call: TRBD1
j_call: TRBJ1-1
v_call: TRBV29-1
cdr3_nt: TGCAGCGTACAGGGGGCGAACACTGAAGCTTTCTTT
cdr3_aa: CSVQGANTEAFF

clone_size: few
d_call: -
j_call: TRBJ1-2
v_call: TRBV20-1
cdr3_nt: TGCGGAGGGGCACAGAACTATGGCTACACCTTC
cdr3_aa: CGGAQNYGYTF

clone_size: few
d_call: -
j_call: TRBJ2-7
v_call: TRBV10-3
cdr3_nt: TGTGCCATCAGTGCGGTCGGGAGTGACTACGAGCAGTACTTC
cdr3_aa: CAISAVGSDYEQYF

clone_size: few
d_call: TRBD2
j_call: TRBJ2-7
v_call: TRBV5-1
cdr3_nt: TGCGCCAGCAGCTTGGCCGTTACTAGCGGGAACGAGCAGTACTTC
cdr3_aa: CASSLAVTSGNEQYF

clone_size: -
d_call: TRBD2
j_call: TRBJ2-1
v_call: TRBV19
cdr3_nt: TGTGCCAGTAGTATTGGCGGGAGTGAGCAGTTCTTC
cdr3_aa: CASSIGGSEQFF

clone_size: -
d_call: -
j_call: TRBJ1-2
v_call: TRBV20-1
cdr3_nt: TGCAGTGCGGTTCCGGACTATGGCTACACCTTC
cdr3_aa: CSAVPDYGYTF

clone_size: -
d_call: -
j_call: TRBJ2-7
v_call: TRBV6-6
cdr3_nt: TGTGCCAGCAGTTACTTGGGCAGGGAGCAGTACTTC
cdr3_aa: CASSYLGREQYF

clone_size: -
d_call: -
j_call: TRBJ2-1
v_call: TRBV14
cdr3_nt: TGTGCCAGCAGCCAAGCTCGCAACAATGAGCAGTTCTTC
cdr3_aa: CASSQARNNEQFF

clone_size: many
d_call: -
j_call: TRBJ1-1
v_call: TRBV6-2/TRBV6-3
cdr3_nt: TGTGCCAGCACCAGACGAGGGAACACTGAAGCTTTCTTT
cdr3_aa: CASTRRGNTEAFF

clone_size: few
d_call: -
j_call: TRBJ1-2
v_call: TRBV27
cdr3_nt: TGTGCCAGCAGTGTCCACAGGGTTAGTAGCTACACCTTC
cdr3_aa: CASSVHRVSSYTF

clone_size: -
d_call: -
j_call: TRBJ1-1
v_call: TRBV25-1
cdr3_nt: TGTGCCAGCAGCGCCACGGGGGCCTACACTGAAGCTTTCTTT
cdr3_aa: CASSATGAYTEAFF

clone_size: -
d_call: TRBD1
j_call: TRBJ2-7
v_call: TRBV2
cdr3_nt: TGTGCCAGCAGTACCGACAGGGGGCCACTCTACGAGCAGTACTTC
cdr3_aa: CASSTDRGPLYEQYF

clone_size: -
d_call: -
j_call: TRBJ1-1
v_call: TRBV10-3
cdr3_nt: TGTGCCATCAAAGTTAAAGCGATCGAGAACACTGAAGCTTTCTTT
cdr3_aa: CAIKVKAIENTEAFF

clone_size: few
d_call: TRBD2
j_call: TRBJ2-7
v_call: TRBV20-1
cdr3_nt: TGCAGTGCTAGCCTGCGGACTAGCGGTTTCCCCTACGAGCAGTACTTC
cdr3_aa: CSASLRTSGFPYEQYF

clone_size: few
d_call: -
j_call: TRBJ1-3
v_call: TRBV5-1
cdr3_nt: TGCGCCAGTAGCGAGCGGGTCTCTGGAAACACCATATATTTT
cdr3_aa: CASSERVSGNTIYF

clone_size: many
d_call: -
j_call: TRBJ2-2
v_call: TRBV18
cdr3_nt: TGTGCCAGCAGGCGGACAGAGAACACCGGGGAGCTGTTTTTT
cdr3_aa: CASRRTENTGELFF

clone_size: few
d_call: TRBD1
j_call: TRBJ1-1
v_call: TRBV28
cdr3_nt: TGTGCCAGCAGCCTGGGACAGGCAGCTTTCTTT
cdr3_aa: CASSLGQAAFF

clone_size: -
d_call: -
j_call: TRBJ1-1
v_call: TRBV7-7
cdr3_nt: TGTGCTAACAGCTTAGGGCGGGACACTGAAGCTTTCTTT
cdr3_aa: CANSLGRDTEAFF

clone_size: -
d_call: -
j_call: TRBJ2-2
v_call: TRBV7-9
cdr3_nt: TGTGCCAGCAGCTTAGCGCTTTCCTACACCGGGGAGCTGTTTTTT
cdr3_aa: CASSLALSYTGELFF

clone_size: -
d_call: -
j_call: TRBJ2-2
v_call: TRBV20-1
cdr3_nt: TGCAGTGCTAGAGATCGGAGAGGGTTCGCGAACACCGGGGAGCTGTTTTTT
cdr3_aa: CSARDRRGFANTGELFF

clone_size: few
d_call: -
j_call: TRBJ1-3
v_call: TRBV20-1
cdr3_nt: TGCAGTGCTAGTGGGGGAGTAGACCTCCGCAACACCATATATTTT
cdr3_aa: CSASGGVDLRNTIYF

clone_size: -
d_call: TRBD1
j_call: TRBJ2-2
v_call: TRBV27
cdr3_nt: TGTGCCAGCAGGCCGGGACAGAGCACCGGGGAGCTGTTTTTT
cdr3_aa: CASRPGQSTGELFF

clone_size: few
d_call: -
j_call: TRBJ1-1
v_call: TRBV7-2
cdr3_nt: TGTGCCAGCAGCTTAGGCCTCTTGACTGAAGCTTTCTTT
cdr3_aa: CASSLGLLTEAFF

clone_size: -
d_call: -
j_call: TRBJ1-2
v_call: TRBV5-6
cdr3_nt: TGTGCCAGCAGCTTGGAACAGCGGAACTATGGCTACACCTTC
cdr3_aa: CASSLEQRNYGYTF

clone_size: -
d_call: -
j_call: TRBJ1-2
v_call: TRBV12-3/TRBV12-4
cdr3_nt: TGTGCCAGCAGTGCCCATGGGCAGTCGTATGGCTACACCTTC
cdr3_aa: CASSAHGQSYGYTF

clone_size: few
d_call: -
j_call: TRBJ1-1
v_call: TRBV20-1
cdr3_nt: TGCAGTGCTAGACCCGCACAGGGGAACACTGAAGCTTTCTTT
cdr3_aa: CSARPAQGNTEAFF

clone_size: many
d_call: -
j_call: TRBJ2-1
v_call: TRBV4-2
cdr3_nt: TGTGCCAGCAGCCAAGCTAGCGAGAGCTCCTACAATGAGCAGTTCTTC
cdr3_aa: CASSQASESSYNEQFF

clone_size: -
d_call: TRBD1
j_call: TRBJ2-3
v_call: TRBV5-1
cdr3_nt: TGCGCCACCAAGAGGGGGCTCCCCCCACTAGATACGCAGTATTTT
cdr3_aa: CATKRGLPPLDTQYF

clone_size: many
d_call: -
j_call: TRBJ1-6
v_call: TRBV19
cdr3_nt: TGTGCCAGTAGGTCGGAAGGGGTTGGTAATTCACCCCTCCACTTT
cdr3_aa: CASRSEGVGNSPLHF

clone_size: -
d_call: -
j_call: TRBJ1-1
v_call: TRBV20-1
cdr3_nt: TGCAGTGCGGAGGGGAACACTGAAGCTTTCTTT
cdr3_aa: CSAEGNTEAFF

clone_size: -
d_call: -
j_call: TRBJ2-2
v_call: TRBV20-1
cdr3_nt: TGCATTGCTAAACCGGGAACGAACACCGGGGAGCTGTTTTTT
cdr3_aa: CIAKPGTNTGELFF

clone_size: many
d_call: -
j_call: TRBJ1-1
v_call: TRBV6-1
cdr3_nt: TGTGCCAGCAGTGAAGCGCTTGAAGGGGCTGGGACTGAAGCTTTCTTT
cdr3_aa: CASSEALEGAGTEAFF

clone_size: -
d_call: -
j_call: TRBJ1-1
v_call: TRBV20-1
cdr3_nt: TGCAGTGCTATTGGACAGCGTACTGAAGCTTTCTTT
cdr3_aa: CSAIGQRTEAFF